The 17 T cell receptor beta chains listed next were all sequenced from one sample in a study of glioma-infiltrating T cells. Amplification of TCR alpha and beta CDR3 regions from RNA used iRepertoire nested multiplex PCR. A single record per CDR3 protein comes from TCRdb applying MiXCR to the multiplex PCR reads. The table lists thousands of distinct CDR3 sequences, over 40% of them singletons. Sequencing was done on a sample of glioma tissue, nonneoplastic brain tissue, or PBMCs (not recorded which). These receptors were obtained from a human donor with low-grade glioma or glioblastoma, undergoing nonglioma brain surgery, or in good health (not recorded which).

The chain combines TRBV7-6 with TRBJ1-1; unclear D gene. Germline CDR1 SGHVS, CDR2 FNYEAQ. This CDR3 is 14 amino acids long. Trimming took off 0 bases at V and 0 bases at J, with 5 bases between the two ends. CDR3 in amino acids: CASSLAGMNTEAFF. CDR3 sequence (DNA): TGTGCCAGCAGCTTAGCGGGAATGAACACTGAAGCTTTCTTT. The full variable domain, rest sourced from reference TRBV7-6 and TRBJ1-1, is GAGVSQSPRYKVTKRGQDVALRCDPISGHVSLYWYRQALGQGPEFLTYFNYEAQQDKSGLPNDRFSAERPEGSISTLTIQRTEQRDSAMYRCASSLAGMNTEAFFGQGTRLTVV.

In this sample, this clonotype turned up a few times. The CDR3 DNA sequence: TGTGCCAGCCACGCGGCACCCGGGGAGCTGTTTTTT. The encoded protein is CASHAAPGELFF. The genes are TRBV6-1 and TRBJ2-2; D is unclear. V gave up 8 bases and J gave up 6 bases, with 10 bases separating them. The CDR3 length is 12 residues. Germline V gene lookup returns CDR1 MNHNS and CDR2 SASEGT.

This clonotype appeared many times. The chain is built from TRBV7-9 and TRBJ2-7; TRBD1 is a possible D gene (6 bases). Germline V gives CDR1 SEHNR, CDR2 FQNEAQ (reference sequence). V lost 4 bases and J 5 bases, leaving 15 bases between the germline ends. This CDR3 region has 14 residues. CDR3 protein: CASSYQGKLDEQYF. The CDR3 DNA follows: TGTGCCAGCAGCTATCAGGGGAAGTTGGACGAGCAGTACTTC.

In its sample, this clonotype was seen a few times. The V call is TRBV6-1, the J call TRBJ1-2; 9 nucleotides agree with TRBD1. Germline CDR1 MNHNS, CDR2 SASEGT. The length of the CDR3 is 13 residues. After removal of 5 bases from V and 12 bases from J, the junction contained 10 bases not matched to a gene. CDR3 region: CASSTQGASVNTF. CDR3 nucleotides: TGTGCCAGCAGTACACAGGGGGCCTCGGTAAACACCTTC.

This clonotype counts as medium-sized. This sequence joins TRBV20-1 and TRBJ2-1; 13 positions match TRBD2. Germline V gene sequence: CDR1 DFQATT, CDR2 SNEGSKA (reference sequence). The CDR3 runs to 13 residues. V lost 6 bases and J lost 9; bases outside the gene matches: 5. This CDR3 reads CSARTSGRGEQFF. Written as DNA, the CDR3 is TGCAGTGCAAGGACTAGCGGGAGAGGTGAGCAGTTCTTC.

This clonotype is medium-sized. The CDR3 nucleotides are TGCAGTGCGGAGTCGTTCTCCTACGAGCAGTACTTC. Its protein is CSAESFSYEQYF. The V call is TRBV20-1, the J call TRBJ2-7; the D is unclear. V lost 6 bases to trimming and J lost 0 bases, with 9 bases between them. This CDR3 region has 12 residues. The germline CDR1 and CDR2 sequences are DFQATT and SNEGSKA (reference sequence).

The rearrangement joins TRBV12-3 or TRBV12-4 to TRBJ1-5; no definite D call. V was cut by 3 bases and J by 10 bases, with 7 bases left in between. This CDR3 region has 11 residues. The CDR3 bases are TGTGCCAGCAGTTTTAATGGACCCCAGCATTTT. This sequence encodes CASSFNGPQHF.

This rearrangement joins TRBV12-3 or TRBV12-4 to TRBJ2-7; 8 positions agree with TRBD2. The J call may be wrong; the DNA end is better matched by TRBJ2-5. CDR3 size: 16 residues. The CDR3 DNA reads TGTGCCAGCAGCCCGACAGCGGGAGCTTTAGGGGAGACCCAGTACTTC. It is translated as CASSPTAGALGETQYF.

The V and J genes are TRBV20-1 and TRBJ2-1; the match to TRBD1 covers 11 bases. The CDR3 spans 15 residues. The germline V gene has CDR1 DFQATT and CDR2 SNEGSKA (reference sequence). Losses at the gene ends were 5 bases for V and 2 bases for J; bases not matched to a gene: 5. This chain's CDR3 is CSAPSGQGAYNEQFF. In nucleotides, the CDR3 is TGCAGTGCTCCATCGGGACAGGGGGCCTACAATGAGCAGTTCTTC.

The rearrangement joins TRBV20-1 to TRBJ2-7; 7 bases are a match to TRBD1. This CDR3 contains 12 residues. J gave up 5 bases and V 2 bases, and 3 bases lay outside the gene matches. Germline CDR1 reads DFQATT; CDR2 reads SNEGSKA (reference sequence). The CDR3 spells CSARRQGDEQYF. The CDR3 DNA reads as TGCAGTGCTAGAAGGCAGGGGGACGAGCAGTACTTC.

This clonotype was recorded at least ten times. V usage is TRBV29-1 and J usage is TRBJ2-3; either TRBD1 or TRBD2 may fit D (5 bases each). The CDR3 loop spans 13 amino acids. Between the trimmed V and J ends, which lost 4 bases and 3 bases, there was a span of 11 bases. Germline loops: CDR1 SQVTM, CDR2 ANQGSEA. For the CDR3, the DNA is TGCAGCGTTGGAGGGGAAAGGACAGATACGCAGTATTTT. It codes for CSVGGERTDTQYF.

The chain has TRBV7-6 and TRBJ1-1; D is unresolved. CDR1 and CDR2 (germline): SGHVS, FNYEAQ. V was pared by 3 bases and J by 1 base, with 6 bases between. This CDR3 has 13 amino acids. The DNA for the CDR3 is TGTGCCAGCAGCTTGTCACAGAACACTGAAGCTTTCTTT. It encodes CASSLSQNTEAFF.

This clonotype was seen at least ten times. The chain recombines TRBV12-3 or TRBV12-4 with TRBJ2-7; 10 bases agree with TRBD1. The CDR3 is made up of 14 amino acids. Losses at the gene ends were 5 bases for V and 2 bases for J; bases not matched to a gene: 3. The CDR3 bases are TGTGCCAGCAGTGCCGGACAGGGGGCCTACGAGCAGTACTTC. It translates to CASSAGQGAYEQYF.

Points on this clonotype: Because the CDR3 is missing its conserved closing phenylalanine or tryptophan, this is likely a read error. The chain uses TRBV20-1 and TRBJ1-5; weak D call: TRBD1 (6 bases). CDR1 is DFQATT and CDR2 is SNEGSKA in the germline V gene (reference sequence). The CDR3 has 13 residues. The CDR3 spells CSAKGDSDQPQHS. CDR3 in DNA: TGCAGTGCTAAGGGGGATAGCGATCAGCCCCAGCATTCT.

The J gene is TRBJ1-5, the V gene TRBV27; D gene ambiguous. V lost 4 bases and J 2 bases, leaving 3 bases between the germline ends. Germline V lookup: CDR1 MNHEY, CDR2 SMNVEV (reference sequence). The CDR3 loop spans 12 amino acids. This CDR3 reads CASSSGNQPQHF. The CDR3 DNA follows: TGTGCCAGCAGTTCCGGCAATCAGCCCCAGCATTTT.

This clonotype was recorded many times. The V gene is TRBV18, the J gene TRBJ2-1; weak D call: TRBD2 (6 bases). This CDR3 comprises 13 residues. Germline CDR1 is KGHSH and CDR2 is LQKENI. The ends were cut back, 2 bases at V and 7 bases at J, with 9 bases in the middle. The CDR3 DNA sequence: TGTGCCAGCTCACCAGCAGGGACTAATGAGCAGTTCTTC. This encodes CASSPAGTNEQFF.

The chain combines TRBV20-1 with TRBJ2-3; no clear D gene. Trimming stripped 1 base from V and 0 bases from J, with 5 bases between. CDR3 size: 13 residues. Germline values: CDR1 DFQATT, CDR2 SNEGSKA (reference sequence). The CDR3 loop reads CSARALSTDTQYF. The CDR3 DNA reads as TGCAGTGCTAGAGCCCTAAGCACAGATACGCAGTATTTT.